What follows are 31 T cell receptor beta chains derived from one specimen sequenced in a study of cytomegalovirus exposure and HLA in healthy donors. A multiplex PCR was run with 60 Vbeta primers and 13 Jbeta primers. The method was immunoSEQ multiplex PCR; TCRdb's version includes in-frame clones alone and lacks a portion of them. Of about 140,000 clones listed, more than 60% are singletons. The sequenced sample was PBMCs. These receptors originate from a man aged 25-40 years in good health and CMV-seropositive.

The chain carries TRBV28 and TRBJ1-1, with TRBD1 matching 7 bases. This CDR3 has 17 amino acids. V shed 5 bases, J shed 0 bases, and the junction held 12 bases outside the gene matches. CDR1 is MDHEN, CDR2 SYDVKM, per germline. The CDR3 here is CASSAPFSGTVNTEAFF. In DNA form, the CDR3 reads TGTGCCAGCAGTGCTCCTTTTAGTGGGACAGTGAACACTGAAGCTTTCTTT.

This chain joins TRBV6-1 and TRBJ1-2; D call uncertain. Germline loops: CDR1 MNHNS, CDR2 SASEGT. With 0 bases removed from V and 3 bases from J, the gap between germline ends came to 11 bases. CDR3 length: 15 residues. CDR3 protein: CASSEAPGLYYGYTF. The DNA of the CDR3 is TGTGCCAGCAGTGAAGCCCCGGGATTATACTATGGCTACACCTTC.

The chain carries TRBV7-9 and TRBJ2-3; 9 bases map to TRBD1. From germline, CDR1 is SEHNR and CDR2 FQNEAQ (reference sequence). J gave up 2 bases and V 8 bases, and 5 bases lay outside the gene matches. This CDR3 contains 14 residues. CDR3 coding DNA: TGTGCCAGCCTCGGGACAGGGACCACAGATACGCAGTATTTT. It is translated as CASLGTGTTDTQYF.

Here the CDR3 reads CASSQEGGYNTEAFF. Written as DNA, the CDR3 is TGCGCCAGCAGCCAAGAGGGGGGGTACAACACTGAAGCTTTCTTT. The chain is built from TRBV4-1 and TRBJ1-1; a possible D gene is TRBD1 (5 bases). Germline CDR1 is MGHRA and CDR2 is YSYEKL. The CDR3 has 15 amino acids. Trimming cost V 0 bases and J 2 bases, with 10 bases left between them.

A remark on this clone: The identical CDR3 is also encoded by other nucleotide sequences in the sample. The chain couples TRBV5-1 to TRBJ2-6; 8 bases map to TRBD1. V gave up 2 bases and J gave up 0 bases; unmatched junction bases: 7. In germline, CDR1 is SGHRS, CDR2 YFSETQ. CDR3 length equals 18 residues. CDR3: CASSLSGGVGSGANVLTF. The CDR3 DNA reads TGCGCCAGCAGCTTATCAGGGGGCGTGGGCTCTGGGGCCAACGTCCTGACTTTC. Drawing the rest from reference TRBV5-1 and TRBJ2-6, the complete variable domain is KAGVTQTPRYLIKTRGQQVTLSCSPISGHRSVSWYQQTPGQGLQFLFEYFSETQRNKGNFPGRFSGRQFSNSRSEMNVSTLELGDSALYLCASSLSGGVGSGANVLTFGAGSRLTVL.

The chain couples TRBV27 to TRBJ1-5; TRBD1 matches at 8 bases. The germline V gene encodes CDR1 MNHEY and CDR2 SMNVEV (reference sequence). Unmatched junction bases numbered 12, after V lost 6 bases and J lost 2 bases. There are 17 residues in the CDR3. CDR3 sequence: CASSPRAGGVGNQPQHF. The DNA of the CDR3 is TGTGCCAGCAGCCCCCGGGCAGGGGGCGTAGGCAATCAGCCCCAGCATTTT.

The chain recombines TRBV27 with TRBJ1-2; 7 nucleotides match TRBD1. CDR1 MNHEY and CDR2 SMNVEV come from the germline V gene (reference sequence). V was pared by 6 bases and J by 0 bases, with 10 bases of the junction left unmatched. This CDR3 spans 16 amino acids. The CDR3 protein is CASRQGTASSNYGYTF. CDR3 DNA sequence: TGTGCCAGCAGGCAGGGGACAGCCTCCTCTAACTATGGCTACACCTTC.

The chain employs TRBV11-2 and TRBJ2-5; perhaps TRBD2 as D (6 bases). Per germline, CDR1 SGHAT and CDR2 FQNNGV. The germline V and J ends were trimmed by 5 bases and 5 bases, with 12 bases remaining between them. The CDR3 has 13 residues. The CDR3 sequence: CASSPPGRETQYF. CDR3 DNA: TGTGCCAGCAGCCCCCCAGGGAGGGAGACCCAGTACTTC.

The CDR3 loop reads CASSLEGGSYNEQFF. CDR3 DNA: TGTGCCAGCAGCTTAGAAGGGGGCTCCTACAATGAGCAGTTCTTC. V is TRBV11-3 and J is TRBJ2-1, with D tentatively TRBD1 (6 bases). The V end lost 0 bases, the J end lost 0 bases, and 6 bases lay between the germline ends. Per the germline V gene, CDR1 is SGHNT and CDR2 is YENEEA. CDR3 length: 15 amino acids. Variable domain in full (rest from reference TRBV11-3 and TRBJ2-1): EAGVVQSPRYKIIEKKQPVAFWCNPISGHNTLYWYLQNLGQGPELLIRYENEEAVDDSQLPKDRFSAERLKGVDSTLKIQPAELGDSAVYLCASSLEGGSYNEQFFGPGTRLTVL.

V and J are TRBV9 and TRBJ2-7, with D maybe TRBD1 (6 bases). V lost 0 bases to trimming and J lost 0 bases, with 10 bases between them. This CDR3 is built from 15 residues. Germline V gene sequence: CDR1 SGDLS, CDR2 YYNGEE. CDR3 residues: CASSVDLGGSYEQYF. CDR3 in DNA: TGTGCCAGCAGCGTAGATTTAGGGGGCTCCTACGAGCAGTACTTC.

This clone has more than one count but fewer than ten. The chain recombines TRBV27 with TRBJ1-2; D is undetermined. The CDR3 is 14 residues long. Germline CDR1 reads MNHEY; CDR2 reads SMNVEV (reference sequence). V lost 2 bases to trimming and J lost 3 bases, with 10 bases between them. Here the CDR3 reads CASSLNGGDYGYTF. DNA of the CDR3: TGTGCCAGCAGTTTAAATGGCGGGGACTATGGCTACACCTTC.

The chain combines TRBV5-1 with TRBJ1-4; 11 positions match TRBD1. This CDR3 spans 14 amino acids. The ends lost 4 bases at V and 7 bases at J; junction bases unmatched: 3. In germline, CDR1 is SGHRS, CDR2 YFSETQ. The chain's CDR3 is CASSMGQGVEKLFF. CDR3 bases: TGCGCCAGCAGCATGGGACAGGGGGTTGAAAAACTGTTTTTT.

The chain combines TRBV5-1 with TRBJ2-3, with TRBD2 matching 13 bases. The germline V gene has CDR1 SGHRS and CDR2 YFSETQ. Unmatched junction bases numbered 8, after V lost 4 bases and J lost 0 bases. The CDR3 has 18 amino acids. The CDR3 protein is CASSIGTSGTSSTDTQYF. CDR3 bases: TGCGCCAGCAGCATTGGGACTAGCGGGACCTCTAGCACAGATACGCAGTATTTT.

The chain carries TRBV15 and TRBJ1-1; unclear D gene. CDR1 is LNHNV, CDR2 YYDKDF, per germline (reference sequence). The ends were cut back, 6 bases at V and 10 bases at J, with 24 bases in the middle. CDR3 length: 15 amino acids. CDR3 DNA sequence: TGTGCCACCAGTACAAAGCAGCCTCGGAGGTTGGGAGCTTTCTTT. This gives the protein CATSTKQPRRLGAFF.

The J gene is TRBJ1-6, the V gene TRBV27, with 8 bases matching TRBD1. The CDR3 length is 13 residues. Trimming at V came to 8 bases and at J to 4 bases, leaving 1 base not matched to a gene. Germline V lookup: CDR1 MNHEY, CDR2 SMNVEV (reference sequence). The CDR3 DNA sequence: TGTGCCAGCCGGACAGGGTATAATTCACCCCTCCACTTT. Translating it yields CASRTGYNSPLHF.

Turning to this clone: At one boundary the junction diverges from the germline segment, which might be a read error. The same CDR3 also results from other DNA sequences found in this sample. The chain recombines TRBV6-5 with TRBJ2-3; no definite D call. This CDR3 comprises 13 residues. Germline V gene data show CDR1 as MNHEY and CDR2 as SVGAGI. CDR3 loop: CASSLSFLDTQYF. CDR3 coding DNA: TGCGCCAGCAGCCTTAGCTTTCTAGATACGCAGTATTTT.

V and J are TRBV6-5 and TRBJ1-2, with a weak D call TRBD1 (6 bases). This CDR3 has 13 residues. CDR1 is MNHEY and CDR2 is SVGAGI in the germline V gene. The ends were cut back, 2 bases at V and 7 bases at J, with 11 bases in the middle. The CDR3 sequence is CASSYTGMGGYTF. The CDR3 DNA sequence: TGTGCCAGCAGTTACACAGGGATGGGTGGCTACACCTTC.

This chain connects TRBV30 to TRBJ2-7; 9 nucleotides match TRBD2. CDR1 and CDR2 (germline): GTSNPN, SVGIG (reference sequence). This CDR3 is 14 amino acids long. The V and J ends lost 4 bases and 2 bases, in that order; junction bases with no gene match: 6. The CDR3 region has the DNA TGTGCCTGGAATAGACTAGCGGAGGCCTACGAGCAGTACTTC. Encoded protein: CAWNRLAEAYEQYF.

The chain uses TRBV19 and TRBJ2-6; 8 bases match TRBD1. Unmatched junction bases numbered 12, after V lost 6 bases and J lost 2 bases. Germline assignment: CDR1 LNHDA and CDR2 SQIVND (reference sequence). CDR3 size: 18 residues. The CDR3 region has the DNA TGTGCCAGTAGACCGGTCGGGACAGGATTTGCTGGGGCCAACGTCCTGACTTTC. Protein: CASRPVGTGFAGANVLTF.

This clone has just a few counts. The CDR3 is CASSRPAQTGNTIYF. CDR3 bases: TGTGCCAGCAGCCGGCCGGCACAGACTGGAAACACCATATATTTT. The chain recombines TRBV5-4 with TRBJ1-3; no clear D. There are 15 residues in the CDR3. The germline gives CDR1 SGHNT, CDR2 YYREEE (reference sequence). Trimming shortened V by 4 bases and J by 2 bases, and 13 bases separated the two germline ends.

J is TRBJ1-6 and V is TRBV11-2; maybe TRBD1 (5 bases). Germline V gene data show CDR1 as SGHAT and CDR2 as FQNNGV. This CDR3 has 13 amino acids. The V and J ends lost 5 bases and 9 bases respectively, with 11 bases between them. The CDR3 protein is CASSPNQGSPLHF. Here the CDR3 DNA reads TGTGCCAGCAGCCCAAACCAGGGTTCACCCCTCCACTTT.

In nucleotides, the CDR3 is TGTGCCAGCAGCCACACTCGGACAGGGCTCGACGAGCAGTACTTC. Translated: CASSHTRTGLDEQYF. The V and J genes are TRBV7-9 and TRBJ2-7, with 8 bases identical to TRBD1. The V segment lost 5 bases and the J segment 5 bases; nucleotides outside the gene matches: 11. The germline V gene has CDR1 SEHNR and CDR2 FQNEAQ (reference sequence). This CDR3 has 15 residues.

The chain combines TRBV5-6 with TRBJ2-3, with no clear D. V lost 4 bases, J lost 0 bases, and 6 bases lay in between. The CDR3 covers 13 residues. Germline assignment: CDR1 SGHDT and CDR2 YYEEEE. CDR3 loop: CASSLFSTDTQYF. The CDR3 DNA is TGTGCCAGCAGCCTATTTAGCACAGATACGCAGTATTTT.

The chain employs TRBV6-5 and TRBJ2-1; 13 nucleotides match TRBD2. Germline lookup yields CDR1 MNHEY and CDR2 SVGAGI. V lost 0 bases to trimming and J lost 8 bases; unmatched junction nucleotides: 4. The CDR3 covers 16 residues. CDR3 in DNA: TGTGCCAGCAGTTACTCACGACTAGCGGGAGGTGATGAGCAGTTCTTC. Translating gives CASSYSRLAGGDEQFF.

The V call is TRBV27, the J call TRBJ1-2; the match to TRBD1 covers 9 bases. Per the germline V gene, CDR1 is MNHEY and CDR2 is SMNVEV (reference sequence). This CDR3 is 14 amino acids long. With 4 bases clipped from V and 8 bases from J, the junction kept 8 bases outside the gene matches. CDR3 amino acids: CASSSDRDRDGYTF. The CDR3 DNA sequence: TGTGCCAGCAGTTCCGACCGGGACAGGGACGGCTACACCTTC.

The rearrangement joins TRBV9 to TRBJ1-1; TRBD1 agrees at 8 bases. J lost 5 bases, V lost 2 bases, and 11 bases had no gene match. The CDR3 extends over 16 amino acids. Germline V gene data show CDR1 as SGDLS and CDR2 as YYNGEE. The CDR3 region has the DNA TGTGCCAGCAGCGTTCAGTCAGGGGGCGGTTTTACTGAAGCTTTCTTT. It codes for CASSVQSGGGFTEAFF.

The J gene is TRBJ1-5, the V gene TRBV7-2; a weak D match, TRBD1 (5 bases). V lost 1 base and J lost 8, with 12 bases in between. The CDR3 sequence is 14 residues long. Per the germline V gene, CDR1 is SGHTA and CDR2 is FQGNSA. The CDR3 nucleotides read TGTGCCAGCAGCTTAGTCGGGGGGACGGAGCCCCAGCATTTT. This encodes CASSLVGGTEPQHF.

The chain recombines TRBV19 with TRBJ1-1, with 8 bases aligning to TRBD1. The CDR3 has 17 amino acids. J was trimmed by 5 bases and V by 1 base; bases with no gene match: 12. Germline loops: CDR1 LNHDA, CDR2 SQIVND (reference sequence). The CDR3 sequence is CASSIGGQAHGRTEAFF. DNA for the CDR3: TGTGCCAGTAGTATAGGGGGACAGGCGCATGGGAGGACTGAAGCTTTCTTT.

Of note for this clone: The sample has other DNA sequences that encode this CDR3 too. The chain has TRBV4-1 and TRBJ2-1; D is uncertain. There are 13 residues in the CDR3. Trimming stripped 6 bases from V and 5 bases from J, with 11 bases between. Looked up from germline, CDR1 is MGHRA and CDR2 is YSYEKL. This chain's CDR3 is CASSLQLDNEQFF. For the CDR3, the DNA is TGCGCCAGCAGTCTCCAACTGGACAATGAGCAGTTCTTC.

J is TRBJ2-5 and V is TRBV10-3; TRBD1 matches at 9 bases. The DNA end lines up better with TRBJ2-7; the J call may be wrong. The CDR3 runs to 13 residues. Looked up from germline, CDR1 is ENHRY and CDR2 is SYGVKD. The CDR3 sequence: CAISQGQGYEQYF. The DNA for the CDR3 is TGTGCCATCAGTCAGGGACAGGGTTACGAGCAGTACTTC.

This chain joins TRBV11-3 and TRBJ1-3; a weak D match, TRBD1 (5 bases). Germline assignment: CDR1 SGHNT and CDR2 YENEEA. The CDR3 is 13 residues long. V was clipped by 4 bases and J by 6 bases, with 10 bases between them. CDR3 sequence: CASSSETENTIYF. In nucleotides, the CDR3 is TGTGCCAGCAGCTCCGAGACAGAAAACACCATATATTTT.